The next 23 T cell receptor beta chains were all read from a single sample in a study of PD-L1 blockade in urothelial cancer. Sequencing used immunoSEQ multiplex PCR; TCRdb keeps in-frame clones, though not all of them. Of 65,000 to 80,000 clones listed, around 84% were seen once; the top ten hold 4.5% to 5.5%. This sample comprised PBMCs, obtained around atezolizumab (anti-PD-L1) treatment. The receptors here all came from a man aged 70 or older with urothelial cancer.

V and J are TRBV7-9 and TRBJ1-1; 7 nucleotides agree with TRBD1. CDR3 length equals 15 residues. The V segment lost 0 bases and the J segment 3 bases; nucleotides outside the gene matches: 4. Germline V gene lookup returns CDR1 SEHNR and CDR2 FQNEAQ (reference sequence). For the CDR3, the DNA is TGTGCCAGCAGCTTAGCAGGGGGCTGGGACACTGAAGCTTTCTTT. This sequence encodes CASSLAGGWDTEAFF. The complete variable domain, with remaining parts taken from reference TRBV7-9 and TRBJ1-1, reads DTGVSQNPRHKITKRGQNVTFRCDPISEHNRLYWYRQTLGQGPEFLTYFQNEAQLEKSRLLSDRFSAERPKGSFSTLEIQRTEQGDSAMYLCASSLAGGWDTEAFFGQGTRLTVV.

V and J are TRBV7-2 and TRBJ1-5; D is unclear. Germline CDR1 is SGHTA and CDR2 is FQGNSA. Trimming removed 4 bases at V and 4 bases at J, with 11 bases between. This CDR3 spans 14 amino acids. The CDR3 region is CASSSQSLNQPQHF. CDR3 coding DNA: TGTGCCAGCAGCTCTCAATCTCTAAATCAGCCCCAGCATTTT.

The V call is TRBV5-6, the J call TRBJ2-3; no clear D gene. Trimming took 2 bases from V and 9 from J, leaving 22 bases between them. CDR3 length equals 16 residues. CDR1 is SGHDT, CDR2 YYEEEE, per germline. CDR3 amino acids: CASSLDTWAARRTQYF. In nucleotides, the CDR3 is TGTGCCAGCAGCTTAGATACCTGGGCAGCAAGAAGGACGCAGTATTTT.

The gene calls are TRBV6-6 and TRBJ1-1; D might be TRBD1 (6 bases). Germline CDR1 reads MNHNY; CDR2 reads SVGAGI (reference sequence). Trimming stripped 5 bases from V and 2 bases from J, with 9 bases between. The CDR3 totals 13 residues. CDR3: CASSQGFNTEAFF. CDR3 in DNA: TGTGCCAGCAGTCAGGGGTTCAACACTGAAGCTTTCTTT.

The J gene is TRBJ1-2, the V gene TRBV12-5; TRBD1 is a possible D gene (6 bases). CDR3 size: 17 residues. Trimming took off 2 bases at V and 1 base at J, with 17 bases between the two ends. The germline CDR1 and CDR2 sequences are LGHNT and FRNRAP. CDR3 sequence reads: CASGLSRGGTINYGYTF. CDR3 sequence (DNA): TGTGCTAGTGGTTTGTCCAGAGGGGGGACTATTAACTATGGCTACACCTTC.

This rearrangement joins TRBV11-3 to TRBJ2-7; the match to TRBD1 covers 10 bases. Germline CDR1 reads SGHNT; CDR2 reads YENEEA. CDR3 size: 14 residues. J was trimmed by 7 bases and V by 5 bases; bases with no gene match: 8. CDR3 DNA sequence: TGTGCCAGCAGCAGTGGGACAGGGGCCGCTGAGCAGTACTTC. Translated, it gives CASSSGTGAAEQYF. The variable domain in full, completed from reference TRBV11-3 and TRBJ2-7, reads EAGVVQSPRYKIIEKKQPVAFWCNPISGHNTLYWYLQNLGQGPELLIRYENEEAVDDSQLPKDRFSAERLKGVDSTLKIQPAELGDSAVYLCASSSGTGAAEQYFGPGTRLTVT.

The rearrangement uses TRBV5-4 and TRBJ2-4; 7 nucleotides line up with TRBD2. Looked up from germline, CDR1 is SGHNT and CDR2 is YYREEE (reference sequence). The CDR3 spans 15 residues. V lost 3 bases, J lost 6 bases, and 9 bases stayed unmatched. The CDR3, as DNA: TGTGCCAGCAGCTCCCCTGGGGAGGGCCGAAACATTCAGTACTTC. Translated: CASSSPGEGRNIQYF.

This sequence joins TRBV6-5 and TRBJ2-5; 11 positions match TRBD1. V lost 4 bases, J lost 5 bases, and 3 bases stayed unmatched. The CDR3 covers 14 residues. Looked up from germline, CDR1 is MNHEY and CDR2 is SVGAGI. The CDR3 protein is CASSWTGGAETQYF. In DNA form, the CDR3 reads TGTGCCAGCAGTTGGACAGGGGGCGCGGAGACCCAGTACTTC.

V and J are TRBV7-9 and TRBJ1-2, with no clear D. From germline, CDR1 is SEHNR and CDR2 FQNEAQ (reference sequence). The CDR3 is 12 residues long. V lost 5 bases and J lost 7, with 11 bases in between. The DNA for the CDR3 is TGTGCCAGCAGCCCGGGTGGGTTTGGCTACACCTTC. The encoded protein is CASSPGGFGYTF.

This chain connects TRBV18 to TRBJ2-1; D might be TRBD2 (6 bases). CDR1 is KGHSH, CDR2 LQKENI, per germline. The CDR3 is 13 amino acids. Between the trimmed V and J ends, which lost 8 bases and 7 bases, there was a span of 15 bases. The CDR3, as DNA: TGTGCCAGCCGGGAGTCAAGCAGGAATGAGCAGTTCTTC. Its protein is CASRESSRNEQFF.

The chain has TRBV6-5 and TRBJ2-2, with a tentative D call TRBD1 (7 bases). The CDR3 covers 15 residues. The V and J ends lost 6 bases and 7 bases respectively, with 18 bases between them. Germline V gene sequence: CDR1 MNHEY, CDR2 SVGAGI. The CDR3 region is CASSSNRGGVGELFF. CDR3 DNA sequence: TGTGCCAGCAGCTCCAACAGGGGAGGCGTCGGGGAGCTGTTTTTT.

CDR3 DNA: TGTGCCAGCAGCGTGGGGGGGGGCAGTGTCACAGATACGCAGTATTTT. Amino acid sequence: CASSVGGGSVTDTQYF. The rearrangement joins TRBV5-4 to TRBJ2-3; tentative D call: TRBD2 (7 bases). The germline V gene encodes CDR1 SGHNT and CDR2 YYREEE (reference sequence). The CDR3 runs to 16 residues. With 4 bases removed from V and 2 bases from J, the gap between germline ends came to 17 bases.

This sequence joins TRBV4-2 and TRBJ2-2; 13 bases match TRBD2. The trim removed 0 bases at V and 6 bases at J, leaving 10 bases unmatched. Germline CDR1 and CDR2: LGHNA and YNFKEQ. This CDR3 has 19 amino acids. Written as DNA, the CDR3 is TGTGCCAGCAGCCAAGAGGCACTAGCGGGAGGGCCTTATCCCGGGGAGCTGTTTTTT. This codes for CASSQEALAGGPYPGELFF.

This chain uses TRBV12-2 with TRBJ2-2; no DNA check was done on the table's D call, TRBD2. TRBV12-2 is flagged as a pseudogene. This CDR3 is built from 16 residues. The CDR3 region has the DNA TGTGCAAGTCGCTTAGGATCTCCATGGTTTCGGGGGGAGCTGTTTTTT. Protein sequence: CASRLGSPWFRGELFF.

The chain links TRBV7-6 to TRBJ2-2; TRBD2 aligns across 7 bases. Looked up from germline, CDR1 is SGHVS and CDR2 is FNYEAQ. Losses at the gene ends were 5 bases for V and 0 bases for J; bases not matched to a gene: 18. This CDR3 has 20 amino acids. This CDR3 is CASSARLAGVSGTNTGELFF. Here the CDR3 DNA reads TGTGCCAGCAGCGCCCGTCTTGCGGGTGTGAGCGGGACGAACACCGGGGAGCTGTTTTTT.

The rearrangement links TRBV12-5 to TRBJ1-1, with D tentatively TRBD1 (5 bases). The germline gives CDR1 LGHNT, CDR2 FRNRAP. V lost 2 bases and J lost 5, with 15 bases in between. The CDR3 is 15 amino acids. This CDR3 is CASGLMQGAGTEAFF. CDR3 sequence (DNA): TGTGCTAGTGGTTTGATGCAGGGCGCGGGGACTGAAGCTTTCTTT. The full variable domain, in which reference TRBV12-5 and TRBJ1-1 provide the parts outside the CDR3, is DARVTQTPRHKVTEMGQEVTMRCQPILGHNTVFWYRQTMMQGLELLAYFRNRAPLDDSGMPKDRFSAEMPDATLATLKIQPSEPRDSAVYFCASGLMQGAGTEAFFGQGTRLTVV.

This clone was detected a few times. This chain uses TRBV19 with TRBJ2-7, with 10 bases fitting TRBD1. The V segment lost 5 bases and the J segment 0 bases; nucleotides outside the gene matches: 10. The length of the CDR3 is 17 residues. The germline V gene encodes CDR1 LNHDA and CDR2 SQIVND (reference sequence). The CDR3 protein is CASSPEGWTGGSYEQYF. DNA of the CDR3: TGTGCCAGTAGTCCCGAAGGCTGGACAGGGGGCTCCTACGAGCAGTACTTC.

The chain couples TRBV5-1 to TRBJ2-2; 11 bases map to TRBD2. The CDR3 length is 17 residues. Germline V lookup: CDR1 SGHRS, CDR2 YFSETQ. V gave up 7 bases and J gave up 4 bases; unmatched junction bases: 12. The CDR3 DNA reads TGCGCCAGCGCCGACGGACTAGCGGGCCTAACCACCGGGGAGCTGTTTTTT. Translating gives CASADGLAGLTTGELFF.

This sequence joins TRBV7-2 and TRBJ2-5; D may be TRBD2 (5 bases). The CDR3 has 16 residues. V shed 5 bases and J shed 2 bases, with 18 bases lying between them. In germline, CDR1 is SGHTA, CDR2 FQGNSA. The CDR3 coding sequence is TGTGCCAGCAGCCCGTCACTAGGACCCGAACAAGAGACCCAGTACTTC. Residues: CASSPSLGPEQETQYF. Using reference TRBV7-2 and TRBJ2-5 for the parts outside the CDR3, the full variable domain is GAGVSQSPSNKVTEKGKDVELRCDPISGHTALYWYRQSLGQGLEFLIYFQGNSAPDKSGLPSDRFSAERTGGSVSTLTIQRTQQEDSAVYLCASSPSLGPEQETQYFGPGTRLLVL.

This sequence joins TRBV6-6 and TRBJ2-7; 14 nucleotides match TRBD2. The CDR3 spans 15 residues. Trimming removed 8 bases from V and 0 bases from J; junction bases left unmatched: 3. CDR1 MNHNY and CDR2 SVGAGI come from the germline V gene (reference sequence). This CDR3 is CASGLAGGNSYEQYF. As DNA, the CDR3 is TGTGCCAGCGGACTAGCGGGAGGTAACTCCTACGAGCAGTACTTC.

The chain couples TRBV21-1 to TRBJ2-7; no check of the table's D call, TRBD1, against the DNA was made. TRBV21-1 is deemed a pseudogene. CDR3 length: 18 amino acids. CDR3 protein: CASSKVGGQGGQTYEQYF. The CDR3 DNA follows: TGTGCCAGCAGCAAAGTCGGTGGACAGGGGGGACAAACCTACGAGCAGTACTTC.

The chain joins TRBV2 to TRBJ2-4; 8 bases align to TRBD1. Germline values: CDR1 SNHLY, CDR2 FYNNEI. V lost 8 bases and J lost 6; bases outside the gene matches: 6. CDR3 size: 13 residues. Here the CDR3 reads CASSRGQVNIQYF. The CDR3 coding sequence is TGTGCCAGCTCCAGGGGGCAGGTAAACATTCAGTACTTC.

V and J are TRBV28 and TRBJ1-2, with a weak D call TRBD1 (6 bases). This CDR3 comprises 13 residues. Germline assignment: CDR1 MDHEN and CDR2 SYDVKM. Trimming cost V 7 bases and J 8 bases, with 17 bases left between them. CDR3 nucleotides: TGTGCCAGCACCCAGCGCGGGGGCGCGGGCTACACCTTC. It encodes CASTQRGGAGYTF.